This T cell receptor (beta chain) was documented in a study of shared clonotypes between healthy human individuals. TCRdb's table, derived via immunoSEQ multiplex PCR, lists solely in-frame clones and lacks some. The table lists some 1 million clones, under 80% of them singletons. Germline lookup yields CDR1 DFQATT and CDR2 SNEGSKA (reference sequence). This CDR3 is built from 10 residues. The ends were cut back, 3 bases at V and 9 bases at J, with 6 bases in the middle. Sequences were obtained from memory CD4+ T cells sorted from blood. Subset given: CD45RA-negative fraction. The chain employs TRBV20-1 and TRBJ2-4; no firm D call. The TCR originated in a man aged 18 to 30 in good health. The CDR3 DNA sequence: TGCAGTGCTAGCCACAGCATTCAGTACTTC. Protein: CSASHSIQYF.